Sequencing of this T cell receptor (beta chain) was carried out in a study of a mutant IDH1 vaccine in newly diagnosed glioma. Sequencing was performed with immunoSEQ multiplex PCR; in TCRdb, only in-frame clones are kept and a portion is missing. The repertoire includes about 72,000 clones, over 75% of them detected once, and 10% to 15% sits in the top ten. Note on this clone: Its antigen is unknown.

Whole-study findings and limits: Apparently unrelated to pseudoprogression were changes in the top peripheral T cell clonotypes.

V was cut by 6 bases and J by 0 bases, with 13 bases left in between. The CDR3 totals 15 residues. CDR1 and CDR2 (germline): KGHSH, LQKENI. Described time point: week 23, last vaccination. The investigators gave 300 ug of mutant IDH1 20-mer peptide in each vaccine dose, together with topical imiquimod. The sample here was PBMCs, taken from a glioma patient whose treatment included an IDH1 peptide vaccine. This sequence was found in a young man with glioma. The chain combines TRBV18 with TRBJ2-3; D possibly corresponds to TRBD2 (6 bases). The CDR3 is CASSPGLGSTDTQYF. Written as DNA, the CDR3 is TGTGCCAGCTCCCCGGGACTGGGGAGCACAGATACGCAGTATTTT. The complete variable domain, with remaining parts taken from reference TRBV18 and TRBJ2-3, reads NAGVMQNPRHLVRRRGQEARLRCSPMKGHSHVYWYRQLPEEGLKFMVYLQKENIIDESGMPKERFSAEFPKEGPSILRIQQVVRGDSAAYFCASSPGLGSTDTQYFGPGTRLTVL.